These 32 T cell receptor beta chains were all obtained from the same sample, sequenced in a study of cytomegalovirus exposure and HLA in healthy donors. The PCR used 60 Vbeta and 13 Jbeta primers. Sequencing was performed with immunoSEQ multiplex PCR; in TCRdb, only in-frame clones are kept and a portion is missing. Here the sample spans about 130,000 clones, roughly 8.3% being singletons. What was sequenced was PBMCs. The receptors stem from a man between 40 and 49 years old in good health and CMV-seronegative.

The rearrangement uses TRBV19 and TRBJ2-6; no definite D call. The V end lost 7 bases, the J end lost 4 bases, and 17 bases lay between the germline ends. The V gene's germline CDR1 is LNHDA and CDR2 SQIVND (reference sequence). The length of the CDR3 is 16 residues. CDR3 bases: TGTGCCAGTACCATGGCCGCCTGGGCAGGGGCCAACGTCCTGACTTTC. Translation: CASTMAAWAGANVLTF.

This sequence joins TRBV6-4 and TRBJ2-1; D unclear. Trimming left V 4 bases short and J 0 bases short, with 10 bases between. The V gene's germline CDR1 is MRHNA and CDR2 SNTAGT. This CDR3 is built from 15 residues. In DNA form, the CDR3 reads TGTGCCAGCAGTGTGGAGATCACCTCCTACAATGAGCAGTTCTTC. Amino acid sequence: CASSVEITSYNEQFF.

This clone appeared a few times. V and J are TRBV6-5 and TRBJ2-1, with 7 positions matching TRBD1. CDR1 is MNHEY, CDR2 SVGAGI, per germline. After removal of 5 bases from V and 1 base from J, the junction contained 5 bases not matched to a gene. CDR3 size: 15 residues. The DNA of the CDR3 is TGTGCCAGCAGTGCCTACAGGGGTTCCTACAATGAGCAGTTCTTC. This translates into CASSAYRGSYNEQFF.

CDR3 DNA sequence: TGTGCCAGCAGCTTAGGAGGACAGGGGGCTAAAACTGGAAACACCATATATTTT. Amino acids: CASSLGGQGAKTGNTIYF. The chain uses TRBV7-2 and TRBJ1-3; TRBD1 aligns across 11 bases. Germline V CDR1 and CDR2: SGHTA, FQGNSA. The CDR3 has 18 residues. V shed 1 base, J shed 2 bases, and the junction held 7 bases outside the gene matches.

This chain links TRBV7-2 with TRBJ2-6; 9 bases agree with TRBD2. This CDR3 has 17 residues. Losses at the gene ends were 5 bases for V and 0 bases for J; bases not matched to a gene: 5. Germline CDR1 and CDR2: SGHTA and FQGNSA. CDR3 DNA: TGTGCCAGCAGCGTGCGGGGGGGCCCCTCTGGGGCCAACGTCCTGACTTTC. Its translation is CASSVRGGPSGANVLTF.

The chain recombines TRBV5-6 with TRBJ1-2; 9 positions agree with TRBD1. The trim removed 0 bases at V and 3 bases at J, leaving 3 bases unmatched. Germline-derived CDR1 and CDR2 are SGHDT and YYEEEE. The CDR3 has 15 residues. CDR3 in DNA: TGTGCCAGCAGCTTGGCCGGGGACAGGGACTATGGCTACACCTTC. This gives the protein CASSLAGDRDYGYTF.

This rearrangement joins TRBV28 to TRBJ1-2, with 9 bases identical to TRBD1. Germline loops: CDR1 MDHEN, CDR2 SYDVKM. The V gene end was trimmed by 7 bases and the J gene end by 4 bases; junction bases not matched to a gene: 13. The CDR3 runs to 16 residues. The chain's CDR3 is CASTFYRGQGGYGYTF. The CDR3 DNA sequence: TGTGCCAGCACCTTCTACAGGGGGCAAGGTGGCTATGGCTACACCTTC.

This clone has only a few counts. This chain connects TRBV5-4 to TRBJ2-7, with TRBD2 matching over 8 bases. The V gene's germline CDR1 is SGHNT and CDR2 YYREEE (reference sequence). This CDR3 comprises 14 residues. Unmatched junction bases numbered 7, after V lost 4 bases and J lost 4 bases. The CDR3 region has the DNA TGTGCCAGCAGCGGCGGACTAGCAGCTTACGAGCAGTACTTC. Protein product: CASSGGLAAYEQYF. Full variable domain (rest looked up from reference TRBV5-4 and TRBJ2-7): ETGVTQSPTHLIKTRGQQVTLRCSSQSGHNTVSWYQQALGQGPQFIFQYYREEENGRGNFPPRFSGLQFPNYSSELNVNALELDDSALYLCASSGGLAAYEQYFGPGTRLTVT.

This clone was seen a handful of times. This chain uses TRBV2 with TRBJ1-3; 8 bases agree with TRBD1. The CDR3 sequence is 14 residues long. Germline V gene lookup returns CDR1 SNHLY and CDR2 FYNNEI. V dropped 4 bases and J dropped 4; count of bases not matched to a gene: 3. The CDR3 spells CASSAAGGGNTIYF. The CDR3 coding sequence is TGTGCCAGCAGTGCGGCAGGGGGCGGAAACACCATATATTTT.

This clone was picked up a small number of times. The V call is TRBV9, the J call TRBJ2-2; tentatively, D is TRBD2 (6 bases). V was cut by 2 bases and J by 4 bases, with 18 bases left in between. Germline V lookup: CDR1 SGDLS, CDR2 YYNGEE. The CDR3 sequence is 17 residues long. CDR3 sequence (DNA): TGTGCCAGCAGCGTCACAATAACGAACGGGGGCACCGGGGAGCTGTTTTTT. It is translated as CASSVTITNGGTGELFF.

This clone turned up a few times. A read error may account for a junction end that differs from germline. The chain couples TRBV5-1 to TRBJ2-3, with TRBD1 matching 8 bases. This CDR3 has 16 residues. Germline V gene data show CDR1 as SGHRS and CDR2 as YFSETQ. CDR3 nucleotides: TGCGCCAACAGCTTGGGGGACAGGACCTCCACAGATACGCAGTATTTT. Encoded protein: CANSLGDRTSTDTQYF.

The chain couples TRBV7-6 to TRBJ2-2; 10 bases align to TRBD1. V trimming: 8 bases; J trimming: 4 bases; junction bases outside the gene matches: 7. This CDR3 spans 15 amino acids. From germline, CDR1 is SGHVS and CDR2 FNYEAQ. CDR3 DNA sequence: TGTGCCAGCCGACCGGGACAGGGGCGCACCGGGGAGCTGTTTTTT. Its translation: CASRPGQGRTGELFF.

This clone was found a few times. The chain recombines TRBV5-6 with TRBJ2-7, with TRBD1 matching 7 bases. Losses at the gene ends were 3 bases for V and 2 bases for J; bases not matched to a gene: 8. Looked up from germline, CDR1 is SGHDT and CDR2 is YYEEEE. The CDR3 totals 15 residues. The CDR3 nucleotides are TGTGCCAGCAGCTCTGACTTGGACAGGCCCTACGAGCAGTACTTC. It translates to CASSSDLDRPYEQYF.

There are a few counts of this clone. This chain links TRBV20-1 with TRBJ2-5; 7 bases agree with TRBD1. Germline V gene lookup returns CDR1 DFQATT and CDR2 SNEGSKA (reference sequence). Losses at the gene ends were 5 bases for V and 4 bases for J; bases not matched to a gene: 1. The CDR3 runs 11 residues. CDR3: CSARQGETQYF. As DNA, the CDR3 is TGCAGTGCTCGACAGGGAGAGACCCAGTACTTC.

The V and J genes are TRBV9 and TRBJ2-3, with 8 bases fitting TRBD2. Germline CDR1 is SGDLS and CDR2 is YYNGEE. V dropped 2 bases and J dropped 6; count of bases not matched to a gene: 8. The CDR3 extends over 15 amino acids. CDR3 bases: TGTGCCAGCAGCGTTCAAGCGGGGGCGGGGGATACGCAGTATTTT. Protein product: CASSVQAGAGDTQYF.

This clone has more than one count but fewer than ten. The chain links TRBV5-8 to TRBJ1-1, with 7 bases lining up with TRBD1. V lost 4 bases, J lost 3 bases, and 6 bases stayed unmatched. The CDR3 sequence is 14 residues long. Looked up from germline, CDR1 is SGHTS and CDR2 is YDEGEE. Written as DNA, the CDR3 is TGTGCCAGCAGCGAACCTGACAGGGACACTGAAGCTTTCTTT. This codes for CASSEPDRDTEAFF.

The genes are TRBV7-6 and TRBJ2-1; 11 bases are shared with TRBD2. This CDR3 comprises 16 residues. V trimming: 2 bases; J trimming: 7 bases; junction bases outside the gene matches: 7. Germline V CDR1 and CDR2: SGHVS, FNYEAQ. CDR3 nucleotides: TGTGCCAGCAGCTTATCCTCTAGCGGGGGGCGGAATGAGCAGTTCTTC. Translating gives CASSLSSSGGRNEQFF.

This clone was found a few times. The rearrangement joins TRBV6-6 to TRBJ1-4; D may be TRBD1 (6 bases). Germline V gene sequence: CDR1 MNHNY, CDR2 SVGAGI (reference sequence). The germline V and J ends were trimmed by 7 bases and 3 bases, with 12 bases remaining between them. The length of the CDR3 is 14 residues. CDR3 sequence (DNA): TGTGCCAGCAAACACAGGGAACCTAATGAAAAACTGTTTTTT. It encodes CASKHREPNEKLFF.

The CDR3 nucleotides read TGTGCCAGCAGAAGGGACAGGGTAGAAGGGGGCTACACCTTC. Translating gives CASRRDRVEGGYTF. The chain has TRBV6-1 and TRBJ1-2, with 9 bases that match TRBD1. This CDR3 is built from 14 residues. From germline, CDR1 is MNHNS and CDR2 SASEGT. The V segment lost 6 bases and the J segment 8 bases; nucleotides outside the gene matches: 10.

This clone was found a few times. The chain carries TRBV30 and TRBJ1-2; tentatively, D is TRBD1 (6 bases). The germline gives CDR1 GTSNPN, CDR2 SVGIG (reference sequence). The CDR3 consists of 13 residues. Trimming took off 3 bases at V and 7 bases at J, with 15 bases between the two ends. The CDR3 DNA is TGTGCCTGGAGGTCAGGGGTTTATGGTGGCTACACCTTC. Translation gives CAWRSGVYGGYTF.

J is TRBJ2-7 and V is TRBV6-5, with 8 bases that match TRBD2. Germline CDR1 MNHEY, CDR2 SVGAGI. Trimming took 5 bases from V and 5 from J; bases not matched to a gene: 2. The CDR3 is made up of 12 amino acids. The CDR3 here is CASSRGGDEQYF. CDR3 DNA sequence: TGTGCCAGCAGTCGGGGGGGCGACGAGCAGTACTTC.

This clone appeared a few times. Here the CDR3 reads CASSLVSLDEQFF. CDR3 DNA sequence: TGTGCCAGCAGCTTGGTCAGTTTGGATGAGCAGTTCTTC. The chain employs TRBV5-4 and TRBJ2-1; D gene uncertain. V was shortened by 0 bases and J by 8 bases, with 9 bases between the two germline ends. This CDR3 spans 13 amino acids. CDR1 and CDR2 from the germline V gene are SGHNT and YYREEE (reference sequence). The entire variable domain, with the rest obtained from reference TRBV5-4 and TRBJ2-1, is as follows: ETGVTQSPTHLIKTRGQQVTLRCSSQSGHNTVSWYQQALGQGPQFIFQYYREEENGRGNFPPRFSGLQFPNYSSELNVNALELDDSALYLCASSLVSLDEQFFGPGTRLTVL.

There are a few counts of this clone. The CDR3 coding sequence is TGTGCCAGCAGTTACTCGATATCCGTGAGCACTGAAGCTTTCTTT. This translates into CASSYSISVSTEAFF. This chain connects TRBV6-5 to TRBJ1-1; D uncertain. This CDR3 region has 15 residues. Germline CDR1 reads MNHEY; CDR2 reads SVGAGI. The V gene lost 0 bases and the J gene lost 4 bases, with 12 bases spanning the gap.

About this clone itself: Because it lacks the conserved phenylalanine or tryptophan at the end, this CDR3 is likely a read error. V gene TRBV15 combines with J gene TRBJ1-4, with 11 bases aligning to TRBD1. The V segment lost 0 bases and the J segment 8 bases; nucleotides outside the gene matches: 8. The germline V gene encodes CDR1 LNHNV and CDR2 YYDKDF (reference sequence). This CDR3 has 17 residues. The CDR3 DNA is TGTGCCACCAGCAGAGATTGGGGACAGGGGGATCGCGAAAAACTGTTTGTT. As protein: CATSRDWGQGDREKLFV.

The rearrangement links TRBV5-6 to TRBJ1-1; TRBD1 is a possible D gene (6 bases). Germline loops: CDR1 SGHDT, CDR2 YYEEEE. With 4 bases removed from V and 4 bases from J, the gap between germline ends came to 14 bases. The CDR3 consists of 14 residues. The CDR3 reads CASSRDRSRTEAFF. CDR3 in DNA: TGTGCCAGCAGCCGAGACAGGTCCCGCACTGAAGCTTTCTTT.

This clone was seen a handful of times. The chain employs TRBV7-9 and TRBJ2-1; TRBD2 is a possible D gene (6 bases). The CDR3 loop spans 17 amino acids. Trimming took 6 bases from V and 6 from J, leaving 24 bases between them. Germline V lookup: CDR1 SEHNR, CDR2 FQNEAQ (reference sequence). The CDR3 loop is CASRSPFGGIESNEQFF. The CDR3 nucleotides read TGTGCCAGCAGATCTCCTTTTGGGGGGATAGAATCCAATGAGCAGTTCTTC.

In this sample, this clone turned up a few times. The V call is TRBV2, the J call TRBJ2-4, with 9 bases matching TRBD1. V trimming: 2 bases; J trimming: 7 bases; junction bases outside the gene matches: 3. CDR1 and CDR2 (germline): SNHLY, FYNNEI. CDR3 length: 14 amino acids. The CDR3 coding sequence is TGTGCCAGCAGTGAAATAGGACAGGGGAACATTCAGTACTTC. Amino acid sequence: CASSEIGQGNIQYF.

V usage is TRBV30 and J usage is TRBJ2-2, with D maybe TRBD1 (6 bases). From germline, CDR1 is GTSNPN and CDR2 SVGIG (reference sequence). This CDR3 has 14 residues. The V gene lost 8 bases and the J gene lost 2 bases, with 15 bases spanning the gap. The CDR3 bases are TGTGCCGCCAAGCTCAGGGGAAACACCGGGGAGCTGTTTTTT. This gives the protein CAAKLRGNTGELFF. Together with reference TRBV30 and TRBJ2-2, the CDR3 gives the full variable domain: SQTIHQWPATLVQPVGSPLSLECTVEGTSNPNLYWYRQAAGRGLQLLFYSVGIGQISSEVPQNLSASRPQDRQFILSSKKLLLSDSGFYLCAAKLRGNTGELFFGEGSRLTVL.

This clone was counted a few times. The chain has TRBV6-5 and TRBJ2-7; D unclear. V lost 0 bases and J lost 5, with 11 bases in between. The CDR3 is made up of 14 amino acids. Germline values: CDR1 MNHEY, CDR2 SVGAGI. CDR3 loop: CASSYSDLPNEQYF. CDR3 sequence (DNA): TGTGCCAGCAGTTACTCAGACTTGCCCAACGAGCAGTACTTC.

This clone occurred a few times. The genes are TRBV5-1 and TRBJ2-1, with TRBD2 matching over 16 bases. Per germline, CDR1 SGHRS and CDR2 YFSETQ. V lost 4 bases and J lost 5; bases outside the gene matches: 3. This CDR3 has 16 amino acids. Here the CDR3 reads CASSPGTSGGDNEQFF. The CDR3 region has the DNA TGCGCCAGCAGCCCTGGGACTAGCGGGGGGGACAATGAGCAGTTCTTC.

V usage is TRBV27 and J usage is TRBJ2-2; maybe TRBD1 (6 bases). This CDR3 region has 13 residues. V dropped 7 bases and J dropped 6 bases, with 12 bases sitting between them. Germline V lookup: CDR1 MNHEY, CDR2 SMNVEV (reference sequence). The CDR3 nucleotides read TGTGCCAGCAAAACAGGGAGCGCCGGGGAGCTGTTTTTT. Translating gives CASKTGSAGELFF.

V is TRBV7-2 and J is TRBJ2-5; 8 bases fit TRBD2. This CDR3 is 14 amino acids long. With V trimmed by 1 base and J by 3 bases, 1 base remained unmatched. Per germline, CDR1 SGHTA and CDR2 FQGNSA. Here the CDR3 reads CASSLELAEETQYF. CDR3 coding DNA: TGTGCCAGCAGCTTAGAACTAGCGGAAGAGACCCAGTACTTC. The whole variable domain, filled in from reference TRBV7-2 and TRBJ2-5, reads GAGVSQSPSNKVTEKGKDVELRCDPISGHTALYWYRQSLGQGLEFLIYFQGNSAPDKSGLPSDRFSAERTGGSVSTLTIQRTQQEDSAVYLCASSLELAEETQYFGPGTRLLVL.